Below, one T cell receptor beta chain is given with its context. The target antigen is unknown. Scientists ran DNA taken from cultured CD4+ T cells through the Oncomine TCR Beta short-read assay for sequencing. TCRdb analysed the PCR reads with MiXCR anew, one entry per CDR3 protein. The table lists roughly 8,400 distinct CDR3 sequences, approximately 58% of them singletons. Treatment described: 10-day PBMC culture with coronavirus spike peptide pools or control peptides (ViraFEST assay). TCRs were sequenced by ViraFEST after antigen-specific T cells had been expanded with peptide pools. The CDR3 is made up of 15 amino acids. Germline CDR1 SGHVS, CDR2 FQNEAQ. Trimming pared 2 bases from V and 7 bases from J, leaving 12 bases between. The data stem from a study of vaccination and CD4 T cells after COVID-19. Study background: The control cultures got either a CEFX pool, an HIV-1 Nef pool, or no peptide at all.

The V and J genes are TRBV7-8 and TRBJ1-6; the D gene is possibly TRBD1 (6 bases). The clonotype was recovered from a human donor with COVID-19. The source was cultured CD4+ T cells from blood, collected after SARS-CoV-2 vaccination. The CDR3: CASSLPGAKNSPLHF. The CDR3 DNA sequence: TGTGCCAGCAGCTTACCAGGGGCAAAGAATTCACCCCTCCACTTT.